The sequence of this T cell receptor (beta chain) was determined in a study of shared clonotypes between healthy human individuals (dated by TCRdb to 2020 to 2021). Background on the whole study: Three men and a couple of women, aged 18 to 49 years, made up the cohort. To increase sequencing depth and limit assay-specific biases, TCR repertoire library preparation and sequencing were carried out by different laboratories using diverse techniques. For each donor, CD4 naive and CD4 memory were each run on three plates, CD8 naive on two plates, and CD8 memory on one plate. Each donor's leukapheresis produced roughly between about 0.85 and 10 billion PBMCs. The study deeply sequenced blood TCR repertoires of about 5 healthy adults to estimate repertoire size and the extent of clonotype sharing between individuals. Study-level results and caveats: Approximately 4.8% of naive CD4, approximately 3.7% of naive CD8, about 2.5% of memory CD4, and 0.35% to 0.4% of memory CD8 clonotypes were shared across a few donors. Compared with non-shared clonotypes, clonotypes shared by all four sorted-subset donors had higher generation probabilities. Naive subsets generally had larger estimated clonotype richness than memory subsets did. Even with the large sequencing depth, rarefaction of the sorted-subset datasets indicated that sequencing was incomplete. Pairwise subsampling indicated that sequencing depth was expected to affect the degree of clonotype sharing among donors. Because the study included only a small number of donors, the genetic and exposure-history diversity represented was limited. Only blood was sampled, and tissue TCR repertoires likely differ from those in blood.

Using the deep immunoSEQ assay, TCR CDR3 regions were amplified from genomic DNA by multiplex PCR. Extracted genomic DNA from each cell subset was spread evenly across all wells of several immunoSEQ 96-well plates, with each plate serving as a replicate. For sorted subsets, 200 to 250 ng of genomic DNA, equivalent to 30,000 or so T cell genomes, went into each replicate PCR. The purified libraries were quantified using a Qubit 3.0 fluorometer, sized with a Bioanalyzer 2100, and then quantified again using the KAPA Library Quantification kit. Each immunoSEQ 96-well plate was sequenced on its own single-read 150-cycle Illumina NextSeq 550 flow cell. In the authors' own workflow: Because only junctional sequences without quality scores were contained in the immunoSEQ output, filtering matching that applied to full-length reads could not be performed. To assign V/J genes and CDR3, sequences were annotated using PyIR, a Python wrapper for IgBLAST v1.9, with IMGT germline references. Any read was removed if the V/J assignment was weak (E-value above 1e-6), the CDR3 was missing, or the read contained stop codons, out-of-frame junctions, or ambiguous translated residues. V3J clonotypes were defined by identical inferred V gene, J gene, and CDR3 amino acid sequence. To compute the percentage overlap between repertoires, the number of shared unique clonotypes was divided by the size of the smaller repertoire. Repertoire richness was assessed with RTK rarefaction, the Chao1 estimator, and Recon v2.1 estimates of unobserved clonotypes. Generation probabilities for all TCRbeta clonotypes obtained by the gDNA method from several donors were computed using OLGA. TCRdb holds this immuneACCESS table with in-frame rearrangements only. Some clones are missing; in checked studies, unresolved V genes explain under half, and the rest has no known cause. Clonal size and the V and J genes are those of that table, whereas D and trimming came from the DNA. For this sample there are about 2.4 million clones; over 85% appear just once. The ten largest clonotypes hold about 0.38% of the sample.

Points on this clone: Its antigen target is currently unknown. Base qualities are not provided; no much larger clone lies one nucleotide away.

Healthy HIV-negative adults with no recently reported acute infections or vaccinations were included as donors. Every donor was a Caucasian adult living in Nashville, Tennessee, USA. CD4+ T cells were enriched by magnetic negative selection; naive cells were then positively selected on CD45RA, and the negative fraction formed the memory subset. After blood collection by leukapheresis, PBMCs were isolated using Ficoll-Histopaque density gradient centrifugation and then cryopreserved in the vapor phase of liquid nitrogen. Purity and quantity of every magnetically sorted T cell population were checked by analytical flow cytometry. Each sorted fraction had its genomic DNA isolated and then quantified by UV absorbance on a Nanodrop 2000c. From a lookup of the germline V gene, CDR1 and CDR2 are SQVTM and ANQGSEA. Inclusive of the bounding cysteine and phenylalanine, the CDR3 is 12 residues long. Just CDR3 DNA is preserved here, 36 bases in frame from base 1. V is clipped by 7 bases and J by 8 bases, and the sequence between their germline boundaries is 15 bases long.

The sample taken for sequencing was naive CD4+ T cells from PBMCs. The sample's cell subset or site label, decoded: CD45RA+ positively selected. The V gene is TRBV29-1 and the J gene is TRBJ2-1, with the D gene not confidently named. The clonotype originates from a man between 18 and 35 years old in good health. Some clones in this sample may be carry-over from other donors' samples. The sequence in DNA is TGCAGCGCTGGGATCGCAGGAGATGAGCAGTTCTTC. This codes for CSAGIAGDEQFF.